These T cell receptor beta chains were read from a single sample in a study of T cells in Graves' hyperthyroidism and ophthalmopathy. TCRdb re-called the multiplex PCR reads through MiXCR, storing one row per CDR3 protein. Here the sample spans 300,000 to 500,000 distinct CDR3 sequences, roughly an eighth being singletons. The specimen sequenced was blood. The receptors derive from a man aged 50-59 years with Graves' ophthalmopathy. CDR3s include the opening cysteine and the closing phenylalanine or tryptophan. Each record gives: J gene, V gene, D gene, clone size, CDR3 DNA, CDR3 protein. D genes are given only for firm matches. Where a row states a size, it is once, few, many or the class of an expanded clone; other rows omit it.

j_gene: TRBJ1-2
v_gene: TRBV27
d_gene: TRBD1
abundance: few
CDR3nt: TGTGCCAGCAGTTCTGCAGGGGGCGGCTACACCTTC
CDR3aa: CASSSAGGGYTF

j_gene: TRBJ2-7
v_gene: TRBV19
d_gene: TRBD1
abundance: NA
CDR3nt: TGTGCCAGTAGTATTCTCGGACAGGGGGACTACGAGCAGTACTTC
CDR3aa: CASSILGQGDYEQYF

j_gene: TRBJ2-7
v_gene: TRBV18
d_gene: TRBD2
abundance: NA
CDR3nt: TGTGCCAGCTCAGGGACTAGCGGGATAACCTACGAGCAGTACTTC
CDR3aa: CASSGTSGITYEQYF

j_gene: TRBJ2-5
v_gene: TRBV6-1
d_gene: TRBD2
abundance: NA
CDR3nt: TGTGCCAGCAGTGAAGGAGTGGGGGCGGGAGGGGGAGAGACCCAGTACTTC
CDR3aa: CASSEGVGAGGGETQYF

j_gene: TRBJ2-7
v_gene: TRBV19
d_gene: TRBD1
abundance: once
CDR3nt: TGTGCCAGTAGCCCAGCCGGGACAGGGGGTTTTTGGCAGTACTTC
CDR3aa: CASSPAGTGGFWQYF

j_gene: TRBJ2-3
v_gene: TRBV12-3/TRBV12-4
d_gene: NA
abundance: many
CDR3nt: TGTGCCAGCAGTCGTGCGGGGCTAGGCTTCACAGATACGCAGTATTTT
CDR3aa: CASSRAGLGFTDTQYF

j_gene: TRBJ2-2
v_gene: TRBV7-9
d_gene: TRBD2
abundance: many
CDR3nt: TGTGCCAGCAGCCCCTTAGGACTAGCGGGAGTCGGGGAGCTGTTTTTT
CDR3aa: CASSPLGLAGVGELFF

j_gene: TRBJ1-1
v_gene: TRBV15
d_gene: TRBD1
abundance: NA
CDR3nt: TGTGCCTTAAGACCAGGGGGCTTAAGCGGTGAAGCTTTCTTT
CDR3aa: CALRPGGLSGEAFF

j_gene: TRBJ1-4
v_gene: TRBV6-1
d_gene: NA
abundance: few
CDR3nt: TGTGCCAGCAGTGAGGGGGGTTCAGGTGAAAAACTGTTTTTT
CDR3aa: CASSEGGSGEKLFF

j_gene: TRBJ1-5
v_gene: TRBV28
d_gene: NA
abundance: NA
CDR3nt: TGTGCCAGCAGTTTTCCGGGGCAGATCGGCATTATATTTCAGCCCCAGCATTTT
CDR3aa: CASSFPGQIGIIFQPQHF

j_gene: TRBJ2-1
v_gene: TRBV5-1
d_gene: TRBD1
abundance: NA
CDR3nt: TGCGCCAGCAGCTTGATTGGGACAGAAAACAATGAGCAGTTCTTC
CDR3aa: CASSLIGTENNEQFF

j_gene: TRBJ1-1
v_gene: TRBV14
d_gene: NA
abundance: many
CDR3nt: TGTGCCAGCAGCTTTAGAGGACACCTTGGAGACACTGAAGCTTTCTTT
CDR3aa: CASSFRGHLGDTEAFF

j_gene: TRBJ2-7
v_gene: TRBV5-1
d_gene: TRBD2
abundance: many
CDR3nt: TGCGCCAGCACTGATGGGACTAGCGGGACCTACGAGCAGTACTTC
CDR3aa: CASTDGTSGTYEQYF

j_gene: TRBJ2-7
v_gene: TRBV3-1
d_gene: TRBD2
abundance: many
CDR3nt: TGTGCCAGCAGCCGAGGACTAGCGGGAGTCTACGAGCAGTACTTC
CDR3aa: CASSRGLAGVYEQYF

j_gene: TRBJ1-1
v_gene: TRBV27
d_gene: NA
abundance: NA
CDR3nt: TGTGCCAGCACTGTTTTGGGAGGAGGGGAAAACACTGAAGCTTTCTTT
CDR3aa: CASTVLGGGENTEAFF

j_gene: TRBJ1-2
v_gene: TRBV3-1
d_gene: NA
abundance: many
CDR3nt: TGTGCCAGCAGCCACCGGACAGTCGACGGCTACACCTTC
CDR3aa: CASSHRTVDGYTF

j_gene: TRBJ1-2
v_gene: TRBV3-1
d_gene: NA
abundance: few
CDR3nt: TGTGCCAGCAGCCAAGATTTAAGGCCCGCTAACTATGGCTACACCTTC
CDR3aa: CASSQDLRPANYGYTF

j_gene: TRBJ2-5
v_gene: TRBV28
d_gene: NA
abundance: NA
CDR3nt: TGTGCCAGCACACAAGGGGGGGGGGGTGAAGAGACCCAGTACTTC
CDR3aa: CASTQGGGGEETQYF

j_gene: TRBJ1-5
v_gene: TRBV6-1
d_gene: NA
abundance: few
CDR3nt: TGTGCCAGCAGTGAATCGTCGAGCAATCAGCCCCAGCATTTT
CDR3aa: CASSESSSNQPQHF

j_gene: TRBJ1-2
v_gene: TRBV30
d_gene: TRBD1
abundance: many
CDR3nt: TGTGCCTGGAAACCCCGGACAGGGAACTATGGCTACACCTTC
CDR3aa: CAWKPRTGNYGYTF

j_gene: TRBJ2-7
v_gene: TRBV20-1
d_gene: NA
abundance: many
CDR3nt: TGCAGTGCTAGAGAAACAGTTCCCTACGAGCAGTACTTC
CDR3aa: CSARETVPYEQYF

j_gene: TRBJ2-2
v_gene: TRBV11-2
d_gene: TRBD1
abundance: many
CDR3nt: TGTGCCAGCAGCTTACGGGACAGGGCCTCCGGGGAGCTGTTTTTT
CDR3aa: CASSLRDRASGELFF

j_gene: TRBJ2-5
v_gene: TRBV7-2
d_gene: TRBD2
abundance: many
CDR3nt: TGTGCCAGCAGCTTAGGACTAGCGAGTGGAGAGACCCAGTACTTC
CDR3aa: CASSLGLASGETQYF

j_gene: TRBJ2-6
v_gene: TRBV5-1
d_gene: TRBD1
abundance: many
CDR3nt: TGCGCCAGCAGCTGGACAGGGGGCCCTGGGGCCAACGTCCTGACTTTC
CDR3aa: CASSWTGGPGANVLTF

j_gene: TRBJ1-2
v_gene: TRBV7-8
d_gene: NA
abundance: NA
CDR3nt: TGTGCCAGCAGCTTAGCGCCGGGAACAATAGCCTGGGGCTACACCTTC
CDR3aa: CASSLAPGTIAWGYTF

j_gene: TRBJ2-7
v_gene: TRBV28
d_gene: NA
abundance: many
CDR3nt: TGTGCCAGCAGCAACTTTAAGCAGTACTTC
CDR3aa: CASSNFKQYF

j_gene: TRBJ2-1
v_gene: TRBV11-3
d_gene: NA
abundance: many
CDR3nt: TGTGCCAGCACTATCCCCCCGGGACTTGAGCAGTTCTTC
CDR3aa: CASTIPPGLEQFF

j_gene: TRBJ1-5
v_gene: TRBV12-3/TRBV12-4
d_gene: NA
abundance: NA
CDR3nt: TGTGCCAGCAGTTTTGGCGGTATCCTTAGCAATCAGCCCCAGCATTTT
CDR3aa: CASSFGGILSNQPQHF

j_gene: TRBJ2-7
v_gene: TRBV20-1
d_gene: TRBD2
abundance: many
CDR3nt: TGCAGTGCTAGCGGACTAGCGGGATTCAGCTACGAGCAGTACTTC
CDR3aa: CSASGLAGFSYEQYF

j_gene: TRBJ2-2
v_gene: TRBV18
d_gene: TRBD1
abundance: many
CDR3nt: TGTGCCAGCTCAAGACCGGGACAGGGAATGGAGCTGTTTTTT
CDR3aa: CASSRPGQGMELFF

j_gene: TRBJ1-1
v_gene: TRBV14
d_gene: NA
abundance: NA
CDR3nt: TGTGCCAGCAGTCGTTGGGACGAGCCTTTTGGCACTGAAGCTTTCTTT
CDR3aa: CASSRWDEPFGTEAFF

j_gene: TRBJ2-5
v_gene: TRBV19
d_gene: NA
abundance: few
CDR3nt: TGTGCCAGTAAAGGACGGGCCACCAGAGAGTTGGAGACCCAGTACTTC
CDR3aa: CASKGRATRELETQYF

j_gene: TRBJ2-3
v_gene: TRBV10-3
d_gene: TRBD2
abundance: many
CDR3nt: TGTGCCATCAGTCTGACTAGCGGCCCCACAGATACGCAGTATTTT
CDR3aa: CAISLTSGPTDTQYF

j_gene: TRBJ1-6
v_gene: TRBV18
d_gene: TRBD1
abundance: NA
CDR3nt: TGTGCCAGCTCACCACCGGTGACAGGGTATAATTCACCCCTCCACTTT
CDR3aa: CASSPPVTGYNSPLHF

j_gene: TRBJ2-1
v_gene: TRBV7-9
d_gene: TRBD2
abundance: many
CDR3nt: TGTGCCAGCAATCGGGAGGAGTACAATGAGCAGTTCTTC
CDR3aa: CASNREEYNEQFF

j_gene: TRBJ2-5
v_gene: TRBV6-1
d_gene: NA
abundance: many
CDR3nt: TGTGCCAGCAGTTACACCCCTCCCCCGGGAATAGCCGGGACCCAGTACTTC
CDR3aa: CASSYTPPPGIAGTQYF

j_gene: TRBJ2-1
v_gene: TRBV7-8
d_gene: NA
abundance: many
CDR3nt: TGTGCCAGCAGCAACACGGGGACCACCATCGGAGAGCAGTTCTTC
CDR3aa: CASSNTGTTIGEQFF

j_gene: TRBJ1-1
v_gene: TRBV29-1
d_gene: NA
abundance: NA
CDR3nt: TGCAGCGTTGGAGACGGCTCTATGAACACTGAAGCTTTCTTT
CDR3aa: CSVGDGSMNTEAFF

j_gene: TRBJ2-2
v_gene: TRBV18
d_gene: NA
abundance: many
CDR3nt: TGTGCCAGCTCACCGTACAAGCCCGGCGGGGAGCTGTTTTTT
CDR3aa: CASSPYKPGGELFF

j_gene: TRBJ1-1
v_gene: TRBV18
d_gene: NA
abundance: many
CDR3nt: TGTGCCAGCTCACAACAGAGCAGAACCGTCGAAGCTTTCTTT
CDR3aa: CASSQQSRTVEAFF

j_gene: TRBJ2-7
v_gene: TRBV28
d_gene: NA
abundance: few
CDR3nt: TGTGCCAGCAGTTCCTCTCTTCCCTCGGGACAACACAAAGAGCAGTACTTC
CDR3aa: CASSSSLPSGQHKEQYF

j_gene: TRBJ1-1
v_gene: TRBV7-9
d_gene: NA
abundance: many
CDR3nt: TGTGCCAGCAGCATTAGTATCGGGGAAGCTTTCTTT
CDR3aa: CASSISIGEAFF

j_gene: TRBJ1-4
v_gene: TRBV19
d_gene: NA
abundance: NA
CDR3nt: TGTGCCAGTAGTATTTGGTCCGGGAGTAATGAAAAACTGTTTTTT
CDR3aa: CASSIWSGSNEKLFF

j_gene: TRBJ2-3
v_gene: TRBV4-2
d_gene: TRBD2
abundance: NA
CDR3nt: TGTGCCAGCAGCCAACTCGGGACTAGCGGGAGTAGGCCAGATACGCAGTATTTT
CDR3aa: CASSQLGTSGSRPDTQYF

j_gene: TRBJ2-3
v_gene: TRBV7-9
d_gene: NA
abundance: NA
CDR3nt: TGTGCCAGCAGCTTAGCGGAGAGGGGCACAGATACGCAGTATTTT
CDR3aa: CASSLAERGTDTQYF

j_gene: TRBJ1-1
v_gene: TRBV11-3
d_gene: NA
abundance: many
CDR3nt: TGTGCCAGCAGCCTCAGGCATGGGGCAATGAACACTGAAGCTTTCTTT
CDR3aa: CASSLRHGAMNTEAFF

j_gene: TRBJ2-1
v_gene: TRBV24-1
d_gene: NA
abundance: NA
CDR3nt: TGTGCCACCAGTGCGGGGATACAGTCCTACAATGAGCAGTTCTTC
CDR3aa: CATSAGIQSYNEQFF

j_gene: TRBJ2-1
v_gene: TRBV3-1
d_gene: TRBD2
abundance: many
CDR3nt: TGTGCCAGCAGCCAGGCCAGCGGGAGGGGGTACAATGAGCAGTTCTTC
CDR3aa: CASSQASGRGYNEQFF

j_gene: TRBJ2-7
v_gene: TRBV7-9
d_gene: NA
abundance: few
CDR3nt: TGTGCCAGCGGGGACACCTCCTACGAGCAGTACTTC
CDR3aa: CASGDTSYEQYF

j_gene: TRBJ1-2
v_gene: TRBV6-4
d_gene: TRBD1
abundance: NA
CDR3nt: TGTGCCAGCAGTGACCCCGGGACAGGGGTAGGCTACACCTTC
CDR3aa: CASSDPGTGVGYTF

j_gene: TRBJ1-1
v_gene: TRBV20-1
d_gene: TRBD1
abundance: many
CDR3nt: TGCAGTGCTTTACAGGGGGTGAACACTGAAGCTTTCTTT
CDR3aa: CSALQGVNTEAFF

j_gene: TRBJ2-7
v_gene: TRBV20-1
d_gene: TRBD2
abundance: NA
CDR3nt: TGCAGTGCTAGACCCACCCATCTAGCGGGAGTAGCCGAGCAGTACTTC
CDR3aa: CSARPTHLAGVAEQYF

j_gene: TRBJ1-1
v_gene: TRBV7-9
d_gene: NA
abundance: many
CDR3nt: TGTGCCAGCAGCTCTAACCAAAGGACTGAAGCTTTCTTT
CDR3aa: CASSSNQRTEAFF

j_gene: TRBJ2-7
v_gene: TRBV5-1
d_gene: NA
abundance: many
CDR3nt: TGCGCCAGCAGCACTCTCGACAGCCTCTCCTACGAGCAGTACTTC
CDR3aa: CASSTLDSLSYEQYF

j_gene: TRBJ2-5
v_gene: TRBV10-3
d_gene: TRBD1
abundance: NA
CDR3nt: TGTGCCATCAGTGCGCCGACAGGGACAGGAGAGACCCAGTACTTC
CDR3aa: CAISAPTGTGETQYF

j_gene: TRBJ2-1
v_gene: TRBV5-1
d_gene: NA
abundance: NA
CDR3nt: TGCGCCAGCAGCTTGGGCGGGATAAGCTCCTACAATGAGCAGTTCTTC
CDR3aa: CASSLGGISSYNEQFF

j_gene: TRBJ1-2
v_gene: TRBV15
d_gene: NA
abundance: NA
CDR3nt: TGTGCCACCAGCAGAGATGATACCATCAGGGTCAACTATGGCTACACCTTC
CDR3aa: CATSRDDTIRVNYGYTF